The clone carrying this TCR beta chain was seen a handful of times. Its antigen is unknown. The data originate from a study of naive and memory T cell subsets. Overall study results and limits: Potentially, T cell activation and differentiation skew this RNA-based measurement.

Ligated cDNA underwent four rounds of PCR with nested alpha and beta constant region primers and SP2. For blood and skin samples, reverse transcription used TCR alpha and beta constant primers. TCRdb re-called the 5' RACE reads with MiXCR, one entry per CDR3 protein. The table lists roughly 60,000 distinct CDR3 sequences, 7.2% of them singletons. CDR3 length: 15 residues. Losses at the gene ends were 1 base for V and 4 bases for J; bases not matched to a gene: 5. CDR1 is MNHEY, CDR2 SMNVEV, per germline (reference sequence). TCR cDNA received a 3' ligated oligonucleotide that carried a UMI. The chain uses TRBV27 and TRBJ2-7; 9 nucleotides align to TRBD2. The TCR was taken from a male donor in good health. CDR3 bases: TGTGCCAGCAGTTTATGGGGGCGGGAGGGATACGAGCAGTACTTC. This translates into CASSLWGREGYEQYF.